The clone carrying this T cell receptor beta chain was observed a handful of times. Its antigen remains unknown. CDR1 is MGHRA and CDR2 is YSYEKL in the germline V gene. Trimming removed 4 bases at V and 3 bases at J, with 9 bases between. This CDR3 spans 14 amino acids. This was the immunoSEQ v3 assay. TCRdb's copy holds only in-frame clones and misses some; the assay was immunoSEQ multiplex PCR. The table has tens of thousands of clones, roughly 72% seen once. The data were obtained in a study of TIL therapy for anti-PD-1-resistant metastatic lung cancer. Across the whole study: Most patients had lung adenocarcinoma; several tumors were EGFR-mutant, two ALK-rearranged; half smoked currently or formerly. Findings and limits, study-wide: TIL cultures after expansion showed higher clonality and lower diversity than baseline tumor (median about 6% vs 30%).

The time point here: pre-treatment sample, taken before nivolumab and TIL therapy. Pleural nodules or supraclavicular lymph nodes made up most of the excised metastases sampled. This specimen was tumor tissue, taken at baseline. The sequence derives from a person aged 25-85 years with non-small cell lung cancer. V gene TRBV4-1 combines with J gene TRBJ2-2; D may be TRBD2 (6 bases). The CDR3 bases are TGCGCCAGCAGCCCTTGGGACTACACCGGGGAGCTGTTTTTT. Translating gives CASSPWDYTGELFF.